The 30 T cell receptor beta chains below all came from one sample that was sequenced in a study of T cells in Graves' hyperthyroidism and ophthalmopathy. The CDR3 regions of TCR beta were amplified from RNA transcripts. During a first-round RT-PCR of the TCR CDR3, the HTBI primer set was used. TCRdb re-called the multiplex PCR reads through MiXCR, storing one row per CDR3 protein. The data show about 290,000 distinct CDR3 sequences, roughly 19% seen once. Sequencing input: blood. The receptors originated from a man aged 45-65 years with Graves' ophthalmopathy.

This chain uses TRBV4-1 with TRBJ2-1; perhaps TRBD1 as D (6 bases). This CDR3 comprises 17 residues. V lost 2 bases to trimming and J lost 3 bases, with 17 bases between them. From germline, CDR1 is MGHRA and CDR2 YSYEKL. DNA of the CDR3: TGCGCCAGCAGCCAATGGGGGCAGCGCAGTAGCTACAATGAGCAGTTCTTC. Translation: CASSQWGQRSSYNEQFF.

This clonotype was seen many times. The chain is built from TRBV28 and TRBJ2-1, with 8 positions matching TRBD1. CDR1 is MDHEN, CDR2 SYDVKM, per germline. This CDR3 contains 15 residues. With 2 bases clipped from V and 6 bases from J, the junction kept 6 bases outside the gene matches. The CDR3 region is CASSLSQGASNEQFF. CDR3 sequence (DNA): TGTGCCAGCAGTTTAAGTCAGGGGGCAAGCAATGAGCAGTTCTTC.

Concerning this clonotype: A much larger clonotype is one base distant, so this may be a read error. This CDR3 is missing its conserved last phenylalanine or tryptophan, likely due to a read error. This chain uses TRBV3-1 with TRBJ2-7, with D possibly being TRBD1 (6 bases). The CDR3 length is 15 residues. Germline V gene lookup returns CDR1 LGHDT and CDR2 YNNKEL (reference sequence). Trimming left V 4 bases short and J 2 bases short, with 15 bases between. The CDR3 DNA reads TGTGCCAGCAGCCCCGTAGGGGGAAGGGCCTACGAGCAGTACCTC. This gives the protein CASSPVGGRAYEQYL.

This clonotype was seen only a few times. V usage is TRBV18 and J usage is TRBJ2-2; 9 bases map to TRBD1. Germline V lookup: CDR1 KGHSH, CDR2 LQKENI. Unmatched junction bases numbered 6, after V lost 3 bases and J lost 1 base. There are 17 residues in the CDR3. This CDR3 reads CASSPDRGAVNTGELFF. The CDR3 nucleotides are TGTGCCAGCTCACCCGACAGGGGGGCGGTGAACACCGGGGAGCTGTTTTTT. The full variable domain, completed using reference TRBV18 and TRBJ2-2, is NAGVMQNPRHLVRRRGQEARLRCSPMKGHSHVYWYRQLPEEGLKFMVYLQKENIIDESGMPKERFSAEFPKEGPSILRIQQVVRGDSAAYFCASSPDRGAVNTGELFFGEGSRLTVL.

This rearrangement joins TRBV9 to TRBJ1-4; D ambiguous. The CDR3 is 16 residues long. Per the germline V gene, CDR1 is SGDLS and CDR2 is YYNGEE. The V end was cut by 0 bases, the J end by 7 bases, with 16 bases between. CDR3 protein: CASSVGHGGLVEKLFF. In nucleotides, the CDR3 is TGTGCCAGCAGCGTAGGTCATGGCGGCTTGGTTGAAAAACTGTTTTTT.

CDR3 coding DNA: TGCAGTGCTAGACAGGGGGCGAAGCAGCCCCAGCATTTT. It is translated as CSARQGAKQPQHF. The chain has TRBV20-1 and TRBJ1-5; 8 bases map to TRBD1. Trimming removed 2 bases from V and 7 bases from J; junction bases left unmatched: 4. The CDR3 is 13 amino acids. The V gene's germline CDR1 is DFQATT and CDR2 SNEGSKA (reference sequence).

This clonotype has at least ten counts. V is TRBV11-2 and J is TRBJ2-1, with 8 positions matching TRBD2. V was clipped by 5 bases and J by 1 base; unmatched bases: 7. The CDR3 consists of 16 residues. The germline CDR1 and CDR2 sequences are SGHAT and FQNNGV. CDR3 region: CASSPGRGASYNEQFF. CDR3 DNA sequence: TGTGCCAGCAGCCCAGGGCGGGGGGCTTCCTACAATGAGCAGTTCTTC.

This clonotype appeared a few times. The gene calls are TRBV11-1 and TRBJ1-2; D not certain. The CDR3 is 13 amino acids. Looked up from germline, CDR1 is SGHAT and CDR2 is FQDESV (reference sequence). V lost 4 bases, J lost 4 bases, and 10 bases lay in between. CDR3 in DNA: TGTGCCAGCAGCTCCCGGGCGGGCTATGGCTACACCTTC. It specifies CASSSRAGYGYTF.

In regard to this clonotype: The germline gene is not matched at one end of the junction; a read error may be the cause. V gene TRBV28 combines with J gene TRBJ1-2, with D possibly TRBD1 on 5 matching bases. This CDR3 is built from 14 residues. Per the germline V gene, CDR1 is MDHEN and CDR2 is SYDVKM. CDR3 nucleotides: TGTGTCAGCAGTTCCCCAGGGATCTACTATGGCTACACCTTC. It yields the protein CVSSSPGIYYGYTF.

The chain employs TRBV12-3 or TRBV12-4 and TRBJ2-1; 15 bases align to TRBD2. The CDR3 length is 23 residues. The trim removed 1 base at V and 0 bases at J, leaving 16 bases unmatched. Written as DNA, the CDR3 is TGTGCCAGCAGTTTAGAGGGGTTTAGAGGACTAGCGGGGGGGCGGAGCTCCTACAATGAGCAGTTCTTC. Its protein is CASSLEGFRGLAGGRSSYNEQFF.

Relative to its sample, this clonotype is medium-sized (0.01 to 0.1%). This chain's CDR3 is CASSFGLYTDTQYF. DNA for the CDR3: TGTGCCAGCAGCTTCGGGCTTTACACAGATACGCAGTATTTT. The chain is built from TRBV11-2 and TRBJ2-3; D unresolved. V lost 3 bases and J 2 bases, leaving 9 bases between the germline ends. The CDR3 runs to 14 residues. Germline V gives CDR1 SGHAT, CDR2 FQNNGV.

This sequence joins TRBV10-2 and TRBJ2-1, with TRBD2 identical over 8 bases. The CDR3 is 16 amino acids. The germline gives CDR1 WSHSY, CDR2 SAAADI. Germline trimming cut 8 bases from V and 4 bases from J; bases unmatched to any gene: 13. Written as DNA, the CDR3 is TGCGCCAGCTGCCCCACGGGAGGGTTTACGTACAATGAGCAGTTCTTC. It yields the protein CASCPTGGFTYNEQFF.

The chain joins TRBV2 to TRBJ1-1, with 8 nucleotides matching TRBD1. The CDR3 runs 14 residues. In germline, CDR1 is SNHLY, CDR2 FYNNEI. V shed 6 bases and J 3 bases; nucleotides not matched to a gene: 6. CDR3 in DNA: TGTGCCAGCAGGAATCAGGGGGCCGACACTGAAGCTTTCTTT. Its translation: CASRNQGADTEAFF.

This clonotype was detected many times. The V gene is TRBV18, the J gene TRBJ2-7; weak D call: TRBD1 (5 bases). The germline V and J ends were trimmed by 2 bases and 6 bases, with 5 bases remaining between them. Per germline, CDR1 KGHSH and CDR2 LQKENI. CDR3 length equals 11 residues. The CDR3 bases are TGTGCCAGCTCACCAGGGGCCGAGCAGTACTTC. This translates into CASSPGAEQYF.

Concerning this clonotype itself: A much larger clone lies one base from this, so it may be a read error. The chain links TRBV19 to TRBJ2-1; TRBD1 matches 9 bases. The germline CDR1 and CDR2 sequences are LNHDA and SQIVND (reference sequence). After removal of 6 bases from V and 4 bases from J, the junction contained 7 bases not matched to a gene. The CDR3 runs to 15 residues. In DNA, the CDR3 is TGTGCCAGTAGGTCCGGGACAGGGAATTACAATGAGCAGTTCTTC. Its translation is CASRSGTGNYNEQFF.

CDR3 nucleotides: TGTGCCAGCAGGACTACAGGGGGCTACGAGCAGTACTTC. As protein: CASRTTGGYEQYF. The chain employs TRBV7-9 and TRBJ2-7, with TRBD1 matching 8 bases. The V gene's germline CDR1 is SEHNR and CDR2 FQNEAQ (reference sequence). The length of the CDR3 is 13 residues. With 6 bases clipped from V and 3 bases from J, the junction kept 4 bases outside the gene matches.

This clonotype was detected a few times. The V call is TRBV6-1, the J call TRBJ2-1; 11 positions agree with TRBD2. Germline V gives CDR1 MNHNS, CDR2 SASEGT. The junction had 14 bases not matched to a gene; V was cut back by 8 bases and J by 2 bases. The CDR3 is made up of 18 amino acids. DNA for the CDR3: TGTGCCAGCTACGGCGACCCCGGGACTAGCGGACCCTACAATGAGCAGTTCTTC. This codes for CASYGDPGTSGPYNEQFF.

This clonotype was counted only a few times. V and J are TRBV11-2 and TRBJ2-1, with TRBD2 matching 12 bases. V shed 0 bases, J shed 8 bases, and the junction held 8 bases outside the gene matches. CDR1 and CDR2 from the germline V gene are SGHAT and FQNNGV. The CDR3 totals 17 residues. The CDR3 reads CASSLEAVTSGSYEQFF. The CDR3 nucleotides read TGTGCCAGCAGCTTAGAGGCTGTGACTAGCGGGAGCTATGAGCAGTTCTTC.

The chain employs TRBV28 and TRBJ2-5, with D hard to call. Per the germline V gene, CDR1 is MDHEN and CDR2 is SYDVKM. The length of the CDR3 is 14 residues. The V gene lost 4 bases and the J gene lost 5 bases, with 14 bases spanning the gap. DNA for the CDR3: TGTGCCAGCAGTTCCTCAAGGGTCAAGGAGACCCAGTACTTC. Translated, it gives CASSSSRVKETQYF.

Only a few counts were recorded for this clonotype. The chain uses TRBV6-1 and TRBJ2-2, with D unclear. Deletions cut 6 bases from V and 2 bases from J, with 10 bases between. The germline CDR1 and CDR2 sequences are MNHNS and SASEGT. The CDR3 totals 14 residues. The CDR3 DNA sequence: TGTGCCAGCAGCTCGCCGGGTAACACCGGGGAGCTGTTTTTT. Translation gives CASSSPGNTGELFF.

This clonotype was detected a few times. The chain combines TRBV5-1 with TRBJ2-1; either TRBD1 or TRBD2 may supply D (5 bases each). Germline CDR1 reads SGHRS; CDR2 reads YFSETQ. The CDR3 sequence is 15 residues long. The V end lost 2 bases, the J end lost 4 bases, and 13 bases lay between the germline ends. CDR3 residues: CASSFTGTLYNEQFF. The CDR3 DNA sequence: TGCGCCAGCAGCTTCACCGGGACCCTTTACAATGAGCAGTTCTTC. Complete variable domain (other parts from reference TRBV5-1 and TRBJ2-1): KAGVTQTPRYLIKTRGQQVTLSCSPISGHRSVSWYQQTPGQGLQFLFEYFSETQRNKGNFPGRFSGRQFSNSRSEMNVSTLELGDSALYLCASSFTGTLYNEQFFGPGTRLTVL.

V usage is TRBV19 and J usage is TRBJ1-5, with D uncertain. The V gene's germline CDR1 is LNHDA and CDR2 SQIVND (reference sequence). V dropped 0 bases and J dropped 6 bases, with 9 bases sitting between them. CDR3 length equals 14 residues. CDR3 sequence reads: CASSIDISGQPQHF. The CDR3 DNA reads as TGTGCCAGTAGTATAGATATATCCGGTCAGCCCCAGCATTTT. Combining the CDR3 with reference TRBV19 and TRBJ1-5 gives the whole variable domain DGGITQSPKYLFRKEGQNVTLSCEQNLNHDAMYWYRQDPGQGLRLIYYSQIVNDFQKGDIAEGYSVSREKKESFPLTVTSAQKNPTAFYLCASSIDISGQPQHFGDGTRLSIL.

This clonotype was recorded only once. This sequence joins TRBV12-3 or TRBV12-4 and TRBJ2-5; possibly TRBD2 for D (5 bases). The V gene lost 4 bases and the J gene lost 0 bases, with 12 bases spanning the gap. This CDR3 comprises 15 residues. Written as DNA, the CDR3 is TGTGCCAGCAGTTCGCAGCGGTCACACCAAGAGACCCAGTACTTC. As protein: CASSSQRSHQETQYF.

A note on this clonotype: This may be a read error, as it is one base from a much larger clone. The CDR3 region has the DNA TGTGCCTGGACGATAGCGGGAGGTCAGTACGAGCATTACTTC. As protein: CAWTIAGGQYEHYF. V is TRBV30 and J is TRBJ2-7; 10 positions agree with TRBD2. Germline V gene lookup returns CDR1 GTSNPN and CDR2 SVGIG (reference sequence). The CDR3 is made up of 14 amino acids.

This CDR3 is CSVEGGGIQETQYF. CDR3 coding DNA: TGCAGCGTTGAAGGGGGAGGGATTCAAGAGACCCAGTACTTC. This chain uses TRBV29-1 with TRBJ2-5, with 7 bases lining up with TRBD2. The trim removed 1 base at V and 2 bases at J, leaving 4 bases unmatched. From germline, CDR1 is SQVTM and CDR2 ANQGSEA. The CDR3 length is 14 residues. The entire variable domain, with the rest obtained from reference TRBV29-1 and TRBJ2-5, is as follows: SAVISQKPSRDICQRGTSLTIQCQVDSQVTMMFWYRQQPGQSLTLIATANQGSEATYESGFVIDKFPISRPNLTFSTLTVSNMSPEDSSIYLCSVEGGGIQETQYFGPGTRLLVL.

CDR3: CASTGQVYTGELFF. In DNA, the CDR3 is TGCGCCAGCACGGGACAGGTGTACACCGGGGAGCTGTTTTTT. This chain joins TRBV5-1 and TRBJ2-2, with 8 bases identical to TRBD1. Germline loops: CDR1 SGHRS, CDR2 YFSETQ. V trimming: 6 bases; J trimming: 3 bases; junction bases outside the gene matches: 4. This CDR3 is 14 amino acids long.

This clonotype was seen many times. The V gene is TRBV24-1, the J gene TRBJ2-7, with 13 bases matching TRBD2. Germline CDR1 and CDR2: KGHDR and SFDVKD. The CDR3 has 16 residues. Losses at the gene ends were 5 bases for V and 5 bases for J; bases not matched to a gene: 8. Here the CDR3 reads CATSAGLAGAIDEQYF. The CDR3, as DNA: TGTGCCACCAGTGCTGGACTAGCGGGAGCAATAGACGAGCAGTACTTC.

The sample holds a few counts of this clonotype. The chain carries TRBV5-6 and TRBJ1-5; D not resolved. This CDR3 is 13 amino acids long. Germline CDR1 is SGHDT and CDR2 is YYEEEE. With 4 bases removed from V and 7 bases from J, the gap between germline ends came to 12 bases. This CDR3 is CASSRSAGQPQHF. As DNA, the CDR3 is TGTGCCAGCAGCCGATCGGCGGGGCAGCCCCAGCATTTT. Full variable domain (remainder filled in from reference TRBV5-6 and TRBJ1-5): DAGVTQSPTHLIKTRGQQVTLRCSPKSGHDTVSWYQQALGQGPQFIFQYYEEEERQRGNFPDRFSGHQFPNYSSELNVNALLLGDSALYLCASSRSAGQPQHFGDGTRLSIL.

The gene calls are TRBV27 and TRBJ1-1; D gene unclear. The germline V and J ends were trimmed by 2 bases and 8 bases, with 15 bases remaining between them. The CDR3 contains 14 residues. Per germline, CDR1 MNHEY and CDR2 SMNVEV (reference sequence). CDR3 DNA: TGTGCCAGCAGTTTAAACCCTCTCGGTCTAGAAGCTTTCTTT. Translation gives CASSLNPLGLEAFF.

The rearrangement links TRBV19 to TRBJ1-1; D is unresolved. Trimming pared 1 base from V and 4 bases from J, leaving 10 bases between. This CDR3 comprises 14 residues. Germline V gene lookup returns CDR1 LNHDA and CDR2 SQIVND (reference sequence). In DNA, the CDR3 is TGTGCCAGTAGTATAGGTAACATAATCACTGAAGCTTTCTTT. Amino acid sequence: CASSIGNIITEAFF.